This entry is about one T cell receptor beta chain. Its antigen remains undetermined. Per-base quality was not reported, and no clone a single base away is much larger than it. The sample belongs to a study of OX40 agonist ivuxolimab in advanced cancers. Describing the broader study: Ivuxolimab was an agonistic, fully human IgG2 monoclonal antibody directed against OX40 (CD134), a costimulatory receptor. A male proportion of almost 85% and a mean age of approximately 60 years, ranging from 23 to 79, were recorded for the dose-escalation cohort. Peripheral TCRbeta sequencing was intended to test whether TCR sequence diversity was altered and clonal T-cell expansion was caused by ivuxolimab. Intravenous ivuxolimab was administered to patients every 2 weeks at six dose levels: 0.01, 0.1, 0.3, 1.5, 3 and 10 mg/kg. Partial responses occurred in three dose-escalation patients: two with cutaneous melanoma and one with hepatocellular carcinoma. Of the 50 or so patients in dose escalation, about 20 had hepatocellular carcinoma, about 15 had melanoma, 9 had renal cell carcinoma and 9 had head and neck cancer. The paper covers the monotherapy dose-escalation part of the phase I ivuxolimab trial, which included N ≈ 50 patients. Patients were allowed to have had prior anti-PD-1, anti-PD-L1 or anti-CTLA-4 therapy, and 40% of the dose-escalation patients had been treated with checkpoint inhibitors. The research as a whole found: Low levels of normalized T-cell clonal expansion were also seen in some patients who did not respond. At doses of 0.1 to 3.0 mg/kg, clonal expansion of both CD4+ and CD8+ blood T cells was observed from baseline to week 6. After ivuxolimab, more expanded clones were found on average in CD8+ T cells than in CD4+ T cells. In the 0.1-3.0 mg/kg groups, partial responders were among the patients with the lowest normalized peripheral clonal expansion, particularly in CD8+ T cells. Antigen specificity was not determined for the clonally expanded peripheral T cells.

Trimmed from V: 4 bases; trimmed from J: 5 bases; junction bases lacking a gene match: 6. From cysteine to phenylalanine, the CDR3 is 14 amino acids long. The kept DNA is CDR3 alone, 42 bases in frame from the first base. As encoded in the germline V gene, CDR1 is SGDLS while CDR2 is YYNGEE. Genomic DNA was isolated from the sorted cells so that the TCRbeta CDR3 region could be sequenced. The immunoSEQ Assay was used for sequencing of TCRbeta CDR3 regions. Held by TCRdb, this immuneACCESS table contains in-frame sequences only and omits some clones. Under half of the omission traces to an unresolved V gene where checked; the cause of the rest is unknown. The sample table lists tens of thousands of clones, 90% of them with a count of one. The ten most abundant clones make up over 0.3% of the sample. Patients with a history of autoimmune disease or receiving systemic immunosuppression were excluded from the trial. In every dose cohort, peripheral blood was drawn for TCR sequencing at baseline, cycle 4 day 1, and cycle 7 day 1. The samples were taken from a phase I, first-in-human, multicenter, open-label dose-escalation trial of ivuxolimab. Adults with locally advanced or metastatic head and neck squamous cell, hepatocellular, melanoma or renal cell carcinoma were enrolled in the trial. Before TCR sequencing, CD4+ and CD8+ T cells were separately sorted from peripheral blood.

The rearranged segments are TRBV9 and TRBJ2-1; 7 central bases correspond to TRBD2. Source: CD4+ or CD8+ T cells sorted from blood, taken in a trial of the OX40 agonist ivuxolimab. This clonotype originated in an adult with an advanced solid tumor such as melanoma, head and neck, liver or kidney cancer. The sequence in DNA is TGTGCCAGCAGCCTGACTAGCAGCAACAATGAGCAGTTCTTC. Its product reads: CASSLTSSNNEQFF.